Here is one T cell receptor beta chain with its context. The sample is drawn from a study of blood T cell repertoires in COVID-19. Background on the study: The origin of the acute and convalescent COVID-19 samples was the United States, Italy and Spain.

The assay was immunoSEQ multiplex PCR, and TCRdb's table has in-frame clones only and misses some. The sample records around 100,000 clones, about 92% being singletons. V lost 4 bases, J lost 0 bases, and 6 bases lay in between. Germline V gene sequence: CDR1 SNHLY, CDR2 FYNNEI. CDR3 size: 14 residues. The source of this sequence is a man in his fifties with active COVID-19. The sample consisted of peripheral blood. The rearrangement uses TRBV2 and TRBJ1-4; D perhaps matches TRBD1 (5 bases). The CDR3 DNA reads TGTGCCAGCAGTGGGGGCGCAACTAATGAAAAACTGTTTTTT. This gives the protein CASSGGATNEKLFF.